A selection of T cell receptor beta chains follows, all from one sample in a study of control samples from healthy donors and cancer patients. Clones were read by immunoSEQ multiplex PCR, and TCRdb kept only the in-frame ones, dropping some. The repertoire includes 120,000 or so clones, approximately 90% of them detected once, and roughly 8.8% sits in the top ten. Sequencing was done on a sample of blood. These receptors were collected from a young man in good health. Each CDR3 is given without its conserved first and last residue.

v_call: TRBV2; cdr3_length: 13; cdr3_aa: ASSGTGGFEQPQH
v_call: TRBV6-5; cdr3_length: 12; cdr3_aa: ASRTKTLLTRAF
v_call: TRBV6-5; cdr3_length: 12; cdr3_aa: ASRAGQGYDEQF
v_call: TRBV11-2; cdr3_length: 12; cdr3_aa: ASSAGIQNEKLF
v_call: TRBV29-1; cdr3_length: 12; cdr3_aa: SVERQGENTEAF
v_call: TRBV5-1; cdr3_length: 11; cdr3_aa: ASRSGGQETQY
v_call: TRBV7-3; cdr3_length: 11; cdr3_aa: ASSSFINTEAF
v_call: TRBV7-9; cdr3_length: 14; cdr3_aa: ASSAPGRAPHYGYT
v_call: TRBV7-2; cdr3_length: 14; cdr3_aa: ASSGTGTVSTDTQY
v_call: TRBV23-1; cdr3_length: 16; cdr3_aa: ASSHLFRPPGQGAGYT
v_call: TRBV5-1; cdr3_length: 10; cdr3_aa: ASGIGNTEAF
v_call: TRBV7-9; cdr3_length: 12; cdr3_aa: ASSSDGDTGELF
v_call: TRBV5-1; cdr3_length: 10; cdr3_aa: ASSLAGTGYT
v_call: TRBV6-5; cdr3_length: 12; cdr3_aa: ASVRDSTGNTIY
v_call: TRBV5-6; cdr3_length: 14; cdr3_aa: ASSPRLAGLTYEQY
v_call: TRBV5-1; cdr3_length: 11; cdr3_aa: ASSGGETGELF
v_call: TRBV18; cdr3_length: 11; cdr3_aa: ASSPGQNQPQH
v_call: TRBV6-5; cdr3_length: 13; cdr3_aa: ASRSPGTGPYEQY
v_call: TRBV9; cdr3_length: 13; cdr3_aa: ASSVDGNSNQPQH
v_call: TRBV11-2; cdr3_length: 12; cdr3_aa: ASSARDRGYEQY
v_call: TRBV6-1; cdr3_length: 13; cdr3_aa: ASSEAMTVNYGYT
v_call: TRBV10-3; cdr3_length: 14; cdr3_aa: AISEGTSVVSYEQY
v_call: TRBV5-1; cdr3_length: 13; cdr3_aa: ASSDVGSFTDTQY
v_call: TRBV18; cdr3_length: 15; cdr3_aa: ASSPTAGGSNYNEQF
v_call: TRBV5-1; cdr3_length: 13; cdr3_aa: ASSLLQGGTDTQY
v_call: TRBV7-2; cdr3_length: 12; cdr3_aa: ASSLKAGNQPQH
v_call: TRBV5-3; cdr3_length: 18; cdr3_aa: ARSVERQGNSPGAVDTIY
v_call: TRBV5-1; cdr3_length: 13; cdr3_aa: ASSFQLSGANVLT
v_call: TRBV7-3; cdr3_length: 17; cdr3_aa: ASSFGKRGAFSSYNEQF
v_call: TRBV24-1; cdr3_length: 11; cdr3_aa: ATSDGANTEAF
v_call: TRBV4-1; cdr3_length: 12; cdr3_aa: ASSPGQGATEQF
v_call: TRBV6-1; cdr3_length: 13; cdr3_aa: ASSEVAGSFEKLF
v_call: TRBV5-1; cdr3_length: 14; cdr3_aa: ASSPTGGGMNTEAF
v_call: TRBV5-8; cdr3_length: 14; cdr3_aa: ASRDRGPFNNQPQH
v_call: TRBV19; cdr3_length: 13; cdr3_aa: ASSMARVRTQPQH
v_call: TRBV5-1; cdr3_length: 13; cdr3_aa: ASSAGTSGYNEQF
v_call: TRBV19; cdr3_length: 14; cdr3_aa: ASSRDRGHHTGELF
v_call: TRBV7-2; cdr3_length: 11; cdr3_aa: ASSWMRNQPQH
v_call: TRBV6-5; cdr3_length: 13; cdr3_aa: ASSGAASQGTEAF
v_call: TRBV19; cdr3_length: 11; cdr3_aa: ASSLDRATEAF
v_call: TRBV9; cdr3_length: 13; cdr3_aa: ASSSSQNPNYGYT
v_call: TRBV11-3; cdr3_length: 11; cdr3_aa: ASSYRSGGELF
v_call: TRBV12-3/TRBV12-4; cdr3_length: 11; cdr3_aa: ASSPRNTGELF
v_call: TRBV30; cdr3_length: 13; cdr3_aa: AWTLTGVVETEAF
v_call: TRBV6-6; cdr3_length: 11; cdr3_aa: ASTTTDSYEQY
v_call: TRBV30; cdr3_length: 11; cdr3_aa: AWRGQGGDGYT
v_call: TRBV3-1/TRBV3-2; cdr3_length: 13; cdr3_aa: ASSPGTGETGELF
v_call: TRBV6-4; cdr3_length: 13; cdr3_aa: ASSLSGGAIDTQY
v_call: TRBV12-5; cdr3_length: 12; cdr3_aa: ASGPGTGIYEQY
v_call: TRBV6-6; cdr3_length: 12; cdr3_aa: ASSFDRGFYEQY
v_call: TRBV6-4; cdr3_length: 10; cdr3_aa: ASAKGSYEQY
v_call: TRBV11-3; cdr3_length: 12; cdr3_aa: ASSLGQGNTEAF